This T cell receptor beta chain was identified during a study of cytomegalovirus exposure and HLA in healthy donors. Whole-study results and caveats: V- and J-gene trimming in TCR beta was tied to a missense DCLRE1C variant by an analysis performed later. The study had only CMV serostatus as immune exposure information. When the data were analyzed later, several of the most significant clusters appeared to be linked to common viral pathogens.

With 60 Vbeta and 13 Jbeta primers, the PCR was carried out. Assay: immunoSEQ multiplex PCR; the TCRdb copy retains only in-frame clones and omits some. The sample has 310,000 or so clones; 70% to 90% are singletons. Points on this clone: The antigen is not known.

V was pared by 6 bases and J by 3 bases, with 11 bases of the junction left unmatched. Germline values: CDR1 SNHLY, CDR2 FYNNEI. The CDR3 is made up of 17 amino acids. Sequencing was carried out using PBMCs. The V gene is TRBV2, the J gene TRBJ2-2; 9 bases line up with TRBD1. The clonotype comes from a woman between 18 and 29 years old in good health and CMV-seronegative. CDR3 sequence (DNA): TGTGCCAGCAGCGGGCTTACAGGGGGCGTTTACACCGGGGAGCTGTTTTTT. It yields the protein CASSGLTGGVYTGELFF.